This T cell receptor beta chain derives from a study of beta chain features in type 1 diabetes. Study summary: All samples yielded over 95,000,000 examined sorted cells.

Germline V gene data show CDR1 as SGHTA and CDR2 as FQGNSA. Trimming stripped 1 base from V and 4 bases from J, with 8 bases between. The CDR3 sequence is 14 residues long. Expressed TCRB transcripts got sequenced, as all isolated RNA was reverse transcribed. The method was immunoSEQ multiplex PCR; TCRdb's version includes in-frame clones alone and lacks a portion of them. This table has hundreds of thousands of clones, 30% appearing once. The study, taken as a whole, reports: A potential PCR bias toward shorter templates would be equal in patient and control samples. The cDNA sequencing approach could over-represent high-TCR-expressing cells. Among all four CD4+ subsets, Type 1 diabetes patients had TCRB CDR3s that were moderately but significantly shorter.

With regard to this clone: As yet, its antigen is unknown.

Sequencing was carried out using naive CD4+ T cells from blood. This TCR derives from a man aged 18 to 29 in good health. V gene TRBV7-2 combines with J gene TRBJ2-1; D is perhaps TRBD1 (5 bases). The CDR3 loop is CASSLVPGYNEQFF. The DNA for the CDR3 is TGTGCCAGCAGCTTAGTGCCAGGGTACAATGAGCAGTTCTTC.